One sample yielded the 6 T cell receptor beta chains listed below, sequenced in a study of cytomegalovirus exposure and HLA in healthy donors. PCR primers comprised 60 Vbeta and 13 Jbeta primers. Libraries were prepared by immunoSEQ multiplex PCR; TCRdb keeps only in-frame clonotypes and omits some of them. This table has some 190,000 clones, approximately 78% appearing once. Specimen: PBMCs. All receptors come from a male donor in good health and CMV-seronegative.

The V and J genes are TRBV5-6 and TRBJ2-3, with unresolved D. V shed 1 base and J shed 2 bases, with 5 bases lying between them. The germline gives CDR1 SGHDT, CDR2 YYEEEE. The CDR3 covers 13 residues. CDR3 in DNA: TGTGCCAGCAGCTTGCCAGACACAGATACGCAGTATTTT. Its protein product is CASSLPDTDTQYF.

The chain has TRBV5-1 and TRBJ2-1, with 8 bases lining up with TRBD1. Germline CDR1 SGHRS, CDR2 YFSETQ. The CDR3 loop spans 17 amino acids. V lost 2 bases and J lost 2; bases outside the gene matches: 9. CDR3 coding DNA: TGCGCCAGCAGCTTAGCCGATACAGGGGGACCCTACAATGAGCAGTTCTTC. This encodes CASSLADTGGPYNEQFF. The variable domain in full, completed from reference TRBV5-1 and TRBJ2-1, reads KAGVTQTPRYLIKTRGQQVTLSCSPISGHRSVSWYQQTPGQGLQFLFEYFSETQRNKGNFPGRFSGRQFSNSRSEMNVSTLELGDSALYLCASSLADTGGPYNEQFFGPGTRLTVL.

The chain has TRBV18 and TRBJ2-5; no clear D gene. The CDR3 covers 13 residues. With 5 bases removed from V and 5 bases from J, the gap between germline ends came to 12 bases. Germline V lookup: CDR1 KGHSH, CDR2 LQKENI. CDR3 residues: CASSTSVRETQYF. Written as DNA, the CDR3 is TGTGCCAGCTCAACCTCTGTGCGGGAGACCCAGTACTTC.

In DNA form, the CDR3 reads TGTGCCAGCAGCTTAGCACCGCGGGAGACCCAGTACTTC. It yields the protein CASSLAPRETQYF. V and J are TRBV7-3 and TRBJ2-5; D unresolved. The CDR3 is 13 amino acids. The germline V gene encodes CDR1 SGHTA and CDR2 FQGTGA. The V end was cut by 2 bases, the J end by 5 bases, with 9 bases between. Variable domain in full (rest from reference TRBV7-3 and TRBJ2-5): GAGVSQTPSNKVTEKGKYVELRCDPISGHTALYWYRQSLGQGPEFLIYFQGTGAADDSGLPNDRFFAVRPEGSVSTLKIQRTERGDSAVYLCASSLAPRETQYFGPGTRLLVL.

The genes are TRBV28 and TRBJ2-7; perhaps TRBD1 as D (6 bases). CDR3 size: 16 residues. Germline V gives CDR1 MDHEN, CDR2 SYDVKM. V shed 6 bases and J shed 3 bases, with 21 bases lying between them. This CDR3 is CASRLNLRGSSYEQYF. CDR3 in DNA: TGTGCCAGCAGACTAAACCTCAGGGGATCAAGCTACGAGCAGTACTTC.

Only one count was recorded for this clone. The chain carries TRBV30 and TRBJ1-4, with D maybe TRBD1 (6 bases). Trimming cost V 2 bases and J 4 bases, with 8 bases left between them. The length of the CDR3 is 13 residues. In germline, CDR1 is GTSNPN, CDR2 SVGIG (reference sequence). The CDR3 nucleotides read TGTGCCTGGAGTCAACAGGGTAATGAAAAACTGTTTTTT. It codes for CAWSQQGNEKLFF.